This TCR beta chain was obtained from a study of shared clonotypes between healthy human individuals. Study context: Two female and a few male donors aged 18 to 49 were enrolled.

The CDR3 totals 12 residues. V shed 0 bases and J shed 4 bases, with 5 bases lying between them. Germline CDR1 SGHRS, CDR2 YFSETQ. Only in-frame clones appear in the TCRdb table, and some are missing; sequencing was by immunoSEQ multiplex PCR. The table lists 550,000 to 700,000 clones, 55% to 85% of them singletons. CD4+ cells underwent separation, giving CD45RA+ naive and CD45RA-negative memory subsets. The receptor comes from a woman aged 25 to 39 in good health. The chain has TRBV5-1 and TRBJ2-7; D not certain. The sample comprised memory CD4+ T cells sorted from blood. Noted subset: CD45RA-negative fraction. CDR3 sequence (DNA): TGCGCCAGCAGCTTGGCGGCGTACGAGCAGTACTTC. It specifies CASSLAAYEQYF.